This record looks at one T cell receptor (beta chain) sequence and its context. The antigen remains undetermined. Expressed TCRB transcripts got sequenced, as all isolated RNA was reverse transcribed. Deep immunoSEQ sequencing covered naive, central memory and regulatory T cell samples. Here immunoSEQ multiplex PCR was the method, and the copy in TCRdb shows in-frame clones only, minus some. The sample includes 130,000 to 150,000 clones, about 10% seen only once; the top ten take 0.68%. The data originate from a study of beta chain features in type 1 diabetes. Study-wide points: There was a moderate but significant shortening of TCRB CDR3s in all four CD4+ subsets of Type 1 diabetes patients. VDJ junctions in type 1 diabetes patients carried more deletions and fewer insertions.

The V and J ends lost 5 bases and 1 base respectively, with 12 bases between them. Germline V gene lookup returns CDR1 MDHEN and CDR2 SYDVKM. The CDR3 spans 14 residues. The receptor comes from a man aged 18 to 29 in good health. The gene calls are TRBV28 and TRBJ2-7, with a tentative D call TRBD1 (6 bases). The specimen sequenced was central memory CD4+ T cells from blood. CDR3 bases: TGTGCCAGCAGTACTAACAGGGATTCCTACGAGCAGTACTTC. Amino acid sequence: CASSTNRDSYEQYF. Full variable domain (outside the CDR3, taken from reference TRBV28 and TRBJ2-7): DVKVTQSSRYLVKRTGEKVFLECVQDMDHENMFWYRQDPGLGLRLIYFSYDVKMKEKGDIPEGYSVSREKKERFSLILESASTNQTSMYLCASSTNRDSYEQYFGPGTRLTVT.